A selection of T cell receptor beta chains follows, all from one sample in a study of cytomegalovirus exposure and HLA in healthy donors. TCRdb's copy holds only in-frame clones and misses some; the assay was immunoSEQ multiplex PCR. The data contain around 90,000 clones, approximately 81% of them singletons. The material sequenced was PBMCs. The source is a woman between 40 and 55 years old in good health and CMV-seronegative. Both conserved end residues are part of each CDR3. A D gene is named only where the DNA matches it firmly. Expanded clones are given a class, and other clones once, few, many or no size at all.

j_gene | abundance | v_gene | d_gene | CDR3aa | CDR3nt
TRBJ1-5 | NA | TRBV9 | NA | CASSVEGGANQPQHF | TGTGCCAGCAGCGTAGAAGGAGGGGCTAATCAGCCCCAGCATTTT
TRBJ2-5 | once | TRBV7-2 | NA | CASSPQAQGTQYF | TGTGCCAGCAGTCCACAAGCACAGGGGACCCAGTACTTC
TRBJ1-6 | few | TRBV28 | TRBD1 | CASSFRGGDGNSPLHF | TGTGCCAGCAGTTTTCGAGGGGGCGATGGTAATTCACCCCTCCACTTT
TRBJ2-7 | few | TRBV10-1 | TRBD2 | CASSALREVDEQYF | TGCGCCAGCAGTGCTTTGCGGGAGGTAGACGAGCAGTACTTC
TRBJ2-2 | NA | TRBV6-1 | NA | CASPADWNTGELFF | TGTGCCAGCCCGGCGGACTGGAACACCGGGGAGCTGTTTTTT
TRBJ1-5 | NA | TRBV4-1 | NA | CASSPNQDQGSQPQHF | TGCGCCAGCAGCCCGAATCAAGATCAGGGAAGTCAGCCCCAGCATTTT
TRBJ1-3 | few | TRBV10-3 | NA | CAISGTDSGNTIYF | TGTGCCATCAGTGGGACAGACTCTGGAAACACCATATATTTT
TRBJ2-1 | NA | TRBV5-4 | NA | CASSLDSNEQFF | TGTGCCAGCAGCCTCGACAGCAATGAGCAGTTCTTC
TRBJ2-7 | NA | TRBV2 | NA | CASTEANRAYEQYF | TGTGCCAGCACGGAAGCGAACCGAGCCTACGAGCAGTACTTC
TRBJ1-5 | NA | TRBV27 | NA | CASSFGGQPQHF | TGTGCCAGCAGTTTCGGCGGGCAGCCCCAGCATTTT
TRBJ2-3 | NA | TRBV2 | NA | CASQTATSTDTQYF | TGTGCCAGCCAGACAGCTACCAGCACAGATACGCAGTATTTT
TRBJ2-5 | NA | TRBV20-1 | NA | CSATVQETQYF | TGCAGTGCTACCGTACAAGAGACCCAGTACTTC
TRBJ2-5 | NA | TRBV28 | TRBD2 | CASSFRGGGGETQYF | TGTGCCAGCAGTTTTCGGGGGGGAGGCGGAGAGACCCAGTACTTC
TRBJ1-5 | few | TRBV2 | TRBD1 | CASSAGGGNQPQHF | TGTGCCAGCAGTGCAGGGGGAGGCAATCAGCCCCAGCATTTT
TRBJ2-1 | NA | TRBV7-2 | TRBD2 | CASSLAGTSGRGGEQFF | TGTGCCAGCAGCTTAGCCGGGACTAGCGGGAGGGGGGGGGAGCAGTTCTTC
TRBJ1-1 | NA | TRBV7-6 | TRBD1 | CASSADDRVDTEAFF | TGTGCCAGCAGCGCAGACGACAGGGTTGACACTGAAGCTTTCTTT
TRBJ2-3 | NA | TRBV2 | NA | CASGGQWGRGDTQYF | TGTGCCAGCGGGGGCCAATGGGGCCGGGGAGATACGCAGTATTTT
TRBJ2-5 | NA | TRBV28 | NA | CASSTDRPQETQYF | TGTGCCAGCAGCACAGACAGGCCTCAAGAGACCCAGTACTTC
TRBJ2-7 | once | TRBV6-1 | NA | CASSEAKSPGGEQYF | TGTGCCAGCAGTGAAGCGAAATCCCCTGGAGGGGAGCAGTACTTC
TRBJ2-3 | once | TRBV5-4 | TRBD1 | CASSLGQGFTDTQYF | TGTGCCAGCAGCTTAGGACAGGGGTTCACAGATACGCAGTATTTT
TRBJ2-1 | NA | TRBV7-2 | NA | CASSLVSRSSYNEQFF | TGTGCCAGCAGCTTAGTTAGCCGGAGCTCCTACAATGAGCAGTTCTTC